This passage covers 30 T cell receptor beta chains from one sample sequenced in a study of OX40 agonist ivuxolimab in advanced cancers. The table came from immunoSEQ multiplex PCR; TCRdb's copy has only in-frame clones and leaves some out. Counted here are tens of thousands of clones, around nine tenths occurring once; the ten biggest clones make up around 25%. This specimen consisted of CD4+ or CD8+ T cells sorted from blood, obtained in a trial of the OX40 agonist ivuxolimab. The receptors originated from an adult with an advanced solid tumor such as melanoma, head and neck, liver or kidney cancer.

The chain is built from TRBV4-2 and TRBJ1-4; D is possibly TRBD1 (5 bases). The CDR3 extends over 17 amino acids. Trimming left V 0 bases short and J 3 bases short, with 14 bases between. Germline lookup yields CDR1 LGHNA and CDR2 YNFKEQ. CDR3 sequence: CASSQDSGGGPNEKLFF. Here the CDR3 DNA reads TGTGCCAGCAGCCAAGATAGCGGGGGAGGACCTAATGAAAAACTGTTTTTT.

The chain links TRBV7-3 to TRBJ1-3; TRBD1 might be the D (5 bases). Trimming took 10 bases from V and 0 from J, leaving 13 bases between them. The CDR3 covers 14 residues. Germline V gene data show CDR1 as SGHTA and CDR2 as FQGTGA. The CDR3 region is CAIIQVYSGNTIYF. CDR3 nucleotide sequence: TGTGCCATAATACAGGTCTACTCTGGAAACACCATATATTTT.

This clone was seen only once. The genes are TRBV28 and TRBJ2-7, with D hard to call. Germline CDR1 is MDHEN and CDR2 is SYDVKM. V was shortened by 5 bases and J by 0 bases, with 5 bases between the two germline ends. The CDR3 contains 12 residues. The CDR3 region has the DNA TGTGCCAGCAGTCAATACTCCTACGAGCAGTACTTC. Encoded protein: CASSQYSYEQYF.

The chain is built from TRBV2 and TRBJ2-5; TRBD2 matches at 7 bases. The CDR3 has 14 residues. CDR1 is SNHLY and CDR2 is FYNNEI in the germline V gene. The V and J ends lost 3 bases and 5 bases, in that order; junction bases with no gene match: 6. The CDR3 region has the DNA TGTGCCAGCAGTGATCCCGGACTAGTCGAGACCCAGTACTTC. This gives the protein CASSDPGLVETQYF.

This clone occurred once. In nucleotides, the CDR3 is TGTGCCAGCAGCTTATGGGGGGGCGCGGGCACTGAAGCTTTCTTT. Protein sequence: CASSLWGGAGTEAFF. This chain links TRBV7-3 with TRBJ1-1; possible D gene TRBD1, 6 bases. This CDR3 is built from 15 residues. Germline assignment: CDR1 SGHTA and CDR2 FQGTGA. The germline V and J ends were trimmed by 2 bases and 4 bases, with 14 bases remaining between them. The full variable domain, rest sourced from reference TRBV7-3 and TRBJ1-1, is GAGVSQTPSNKVTEKGKYVELRCDPISGHTALYWYRQSLGQGPEFLIYFQGTGAADDSGLPNDRFFAVRPEGSVSTLKIQRTERGDSAVYLCASSLWGGAGTEAFFGQGTRLTVV.

The rearrangement links TRBV28 to TRBJ1-3; D unresolved. CDR1 and CDR2 from the germline V gene are MDHEN and SYDVKM. The V and J ends lost 3 bases and 4 bases respectively, with 19 bases between them. This CDR3 is built from 17 residues. This CDR3 is CASSFPLGSIRGNTIYF. The CDR3 nucleotides read TGTGCCAGCAGTTTCCCCCTGGGGAGTATCAGGGGAAACACCATATATTTT.

The rearrangement joins TRBV4-1 to TRBJ1-2, with 7 nucleotides matching TRBD1. Germline assignment: CDR1 MGHRA and CDR2 YSYEKL. There are 14 residues in the CDR3. J was trimmed by 0 bases and V by 4 bases; bases with no gene match: 2. This CDR3 reads CASSPGQTNYGYTF. The CDR3 coding sequence is TGCGCCAGCAGCCCGGGACAGACTAACTATGGCTACACCTTC.

The chain carries TRBV4-3 and TRBJ1-2; D may be TRBD1 (5 bases). The germline CDR1 and CDR2 sequences are LGHNA and YSLEER. The CDR3 totals 14 residues. Trimming stripped 2 bases from V and 4 bases from J, with 11 bases between. In DNA, the CDR3 is TGCGCCAGCAGCCAATGGGGCATCGGCTATGGCTACACCTTC. It specifies CASSQWGIGYGYTF.

The chain combines TRBV4-3 with TRBJ1-1, with 7 bases lining up with TRBD1. The CDR3 covers 17 residues. Germline V gene sequence: CDR1 LGHNA, CDR2 YSLEER. The trim removed 1 base at V and 1 base at J, leaving 9 bases unmatched. CDR3 in DNA: TGCGCCAGCAGCCAAGTGCCCGACAGGGTATCGAACACTGAAGCTTTCTTT. Amino acid sequence: CASSQVPDRVSNTEAFF.

This chain joins TRBV9 and TRBJ2-7; 10 nucleotides line up with TRBD1. The J segment lost 6 bases and the V segment lost 4 bases, leaving 10 bases of the junction unmatched. Germline V CDR1 and CDR2: SGDLS, YYNGEE. The CDR3 covers 15 residues. CDR3 nucleotide sequence: TGTGCCAGCAGCCCTCGACAGGGGGCAAATATCGAGCAGTACTTC. This gives the protein CASSPRQGANIEQYF.

The genes are TRBV5-4 and TRBJ2-2, with 8 bases matching TRBD1. Germline V CDR1 and CDR2: SGHNT, YYREEE (reference sequence). V shed 5 bases and J 0 bases; nucleotides not matched to a gene: 3. This CDR3 has 15 amino acids. CDR3 DNA sequence: TGTGCCAGCAGACCGGACAGGGCGAACACCGGGGAGCTGTTTTTT. Translating gives CASRPDRANTGELFF.

V usage is TRBV29-1 and J usage is TRBJ1-1, with D tentatively TRBD1 (5 bases). The CDR3 is made up of 15 amino acids. From germline, CDR1 is SQVTM and CDR2 ANQGSEA. Between the trimmed V and J ends, which lost 1 base and 1 base, there was a span of 13 bases. The DNA for the CDR3 is TGCAGCGTTGAAGGCCTACATGGGGCGAACACTGAAGCTTTCTTT. It specifies CSVEGLHGANTEAFF.

A note on this clone: Because the CDR3 is missing its conserved closing phenylalanine or tryptophan, this is likely a read error. This chain links TRBV10-2 with TRBJ1-6, with 9 nucleotides matching TRBD1. Per germline, CDR1 WSHSY and CDR2 SAAADI. The CDR3 length is 15 residues. Losses at the gene ends were 2 bases for V and 8 bases for J; bases not matched to a gene: 4. The CDR3 here is CASSEVGQGYSPLHL. CDR3 sequence (DNA): TGCGCCAGCAGTGAGGTCGGACAGGGGTATTCACCCCTCCACCTT.

J is TRBJ1-1 and V is TRBV5-1; TRBD1 might be the D (5 bases). Germline loops: CDR1 SGHRS, CDR2 YFSETQ. With 3 bases removed from V and 5 bases from J, the gap between germline ends came to 17 bases. The CDR3 is 15 amino acids. The CDR3 spells CASSSGLGGWTEAFF. CDR3 in DNA: TGCGCCAGCAGCTCCGGCCTGGGGGGGTGGACTGAAGCTTTCTTT. The variable domain in full, completed from reference TRBV5-1 and TRBJ1-1, reads KAGVTQTPRYLIKTRGQQVTLSCSPISGHRSVSWYQQTPGQGLQFLFEYFSETQRNKGNFPGRFSGRQFSNSRSEMNVSTLELGDSALYLCASSSGLGGWTEAFFGQGTRLTVV.

This clone was counted a few times. This chain connects TRBV6-6 to TRBJ2-7; D remains unclear. The germline gives CDR1 MNHNY, CDR2 SVGAGI (reference sequence). Trimming took 2 bases from V and 4 from J, leaving 6 bases between them. CDR3 length: 12 amino acids. The CDR3 DNA is TGTGCCAGCAGTTACACCCTTTACGAGCAGTACTTC. Protein product: CASSYTLYEQYF.

This clone showed up just a few times. The rearrangement uses TRBV9 and TRBJ1-6; 7 bases are a match to TRBD1. CDR1 and CDR2 (germline): SGDLS, YYNGEE. V lost 3 bases and J lost 11; bases outside the gene matches: 11. The CDR3 loop spans 15 amino acids. The CDR3 DNA reads as TGTGCCAGCAGCGACGACCCGACAGGGTTCCCACCCCTCCACTTT. This translates into CASSDDPTGFPPLHF. Full variable domain (outside the CDR3, taken from reference TRBV9 and TRBJ1-6): DSGVTQTPKHLITATGQRVTLRCSPRSGDLSVYWYQQSLDQGLQFLIQYYNGEERAKGNILERFSAQQFPDLHSELNLSSLELGDSALYFCASSDDPTGFPPLHFGNGTRLTVT.

The gene calls are TRBV4-3 and TRBJ1-6; D possibly corresponds to TRBD1 (6 bases). The CDR3 is 17 amino acids. The germline CDR1 and CDR2 sequences are LGHNA and YSLEER. V lost 3 bases, J lost 5 bases, and 17 bases lay in between. The CDR3: CASSQPAGGADNSPLHF. CDR3 nucleotide sequence: TGCGCCAGCAGCCAGCCGGCGGGGGGCGCAGATAATTCACCCCTCCACTTT.

V usage is TRBV10-3 and J usage is TRBJ2-5; maybe TRBD2 (6 bases). Gene TRBJ2-7 matches the end of the DNA better, so the J call may be wrong. CDR3 length: 13 residues. Germline V gene sequence: CDR1 ENHRY, CDR2 SYGVKD. CDR3 region: CAIHSGEEYEQYF. The CDR3, as DNA: TGTGCCATCCATTCGGGGGAAGAGTACGAGCAGTACTTC.

V usage is TRBV10-3 and J usage is TRBJ2-7; D gene unclear. This CDR3 has 13 residues. V lost 0 bases, J lost 2 bases, and 5 bases lay in between. CDR1 and CDR2 (germline): ENHRY, SYGVKD. The CDR3 DNA follows: TGTGCCATCAGTGAGTCGATCACCTACGAGCAGTACTTC. It yields the protein CAISESITYEQYF.

This chain connects TRBV29-1 to TRBJ2-5; D is unclear. The germline V gene encodes CDR1 SQVTM and CDR2 ANQGSEA. Trimming stripped 4 bases from V and 5 bases from J, with 8 bases between. The CDR3 is made up of 11 amino acids. Here the CDR3 reads CSVVSVETQYF. The CDR3 region has the DNA TGCAGCGTTGTGTCCGTGGAGACCCAGTACTTC. Full variable domain (outside the CDR3, taken from reference TRBV29-1 and TRBJ2-5): SAVISQKPSRDICQRGTSLTIQCQVDSQVTMMFWYRQQPGQSLTLIATANQGSEATYESGFVIDKFPISRPNLTFSTLTVSNMSPEDSSIYLCSVVSVETQYFGPGTRLLVL.

The V call is TRBV19, the J call TRBJ1-6, with D perhaps matching TRBD1 (6 bases). The CDR3 contains 17 residues. V lost 1 base and J 0 bases, leaving 10 bases between the germline ends. Per the germline V gene, CDR1 is LNHDA and CDR2 is SQIVND (reference sequence). As DNA, the CDR3 is TGTGCCAGTAGTATAGGAGAGGGGGTCTCCTATAATTCACCCCTCCACTTT. The encoded protein is CASSIGEGVSYNSPLHF. The full variable domain, rest sourced from reference TRBV19 and TRBJ1-6, is DGGITQSPKYLFRKEGQNVTLSCEQNLNHDAMYWYRQDPGQGLRLIYYSQIVNDFQKGDIAEGYSVSREKKESFPLTVTSAQKNPTAFYLCASSIGEGVSYNSPLHFGNGTRLTVT.

By proportion, this clone is medium-sized. The V gene is TRBV4-3, the J gene TRBJ2-7; 8 nucleotides align to TRBD2. The CDR3 extends over 16 amino acids. Germline CDR1 reads LGHNA; CDR2 reads YSLEER. V lost 0 bases and J lost 5; bases outside the gene matches: 9. The CDR3 protein is CASSQEGGGRPDEQYF. DNA of the CDR3: TGCGCCAGCAGCCAAGAAGGCGGGGGGCGTCCGGACGAGCAGTACTTC.

This chain links TRBV10-1 with TRBJ2-7, with D perhaps being TRBD1 or TRBD2 (5 bases each). This CDR3 contains 13 residues. The V end lost 6 bases, the J end lost 2 bases, and 11 bases lay between the germline ends. The germline V gene has CDR1 WNHNN and CDR2 SYGVQD (reference sequence). The DNA for the CDR3 is TGCGCCAGCAGCCGGGACGGCCCCTACGAGCAGTACTTC. Amino acids: CASSRDGPYEQYF.

The chain couples TRBV6-1 to TRBJ2-1, with a tentative D call TRBD1 (6 bases). CDR1 and CDR2 (germline): MNHNS, SASEGT. Trimming left V 6 bases short and J 8 bases short, with 20 bases between. This CDR3 has 15 amino acids. The CDR3 nucleotides are TGTGCCAGCAGCGACCTTGGCAGGGGTGGAGATGAGCAGTTCTTC. This translates into CASSDLGRGGDEQFF.

The rearrangement links TRBV6-5 to TRBJ2-1; 11 bases are shared with TRBD1. Germline V CDR1 and CDR2: MNHEY, SVGAGI. The CDR3 length is 14 residues. V was clipped by 6 bases and J by 8 bases; unmatched bases: 6. CDR3 nucleotide sequence: TGTGCCAGCAGCCTTTGGACAGGGGGCGATGAGCAGTTCTTC. It encodes CASSLWTGGDEQFF.

This clone has only one observation. The chain recombines TRBV19 with TRBJ2-7; TRBD1 matches 12 bases. Trimming at V came to 5 bases and at J to 4 bases, leaving 9 bases not matched to a gene. CDR3 length: 16 residues. The V gene's germline CDR1 is LNHDA and CDR2 SQIVND (reference sequence). Here the CDR3 reads CASSGDSGQGAYEQYF. CDR3 in DNA: TGTGCCAGTAGTGGGGACTCGGGACAGGGGGCTTACGAGCAGTACTTC.

The genes are TRBV6-5 and TRBJ1-5; D gene uncertain. Deletions cut 6 bases from V and 5 bases from J, with 17 bases between. Germline V gene data show CDR1 as MNHEY and CDR2 as SVGAGI. The CDR3 loop spans 15 amino acids. DNA of the CDR3: TGTGCCAGCAGCCTAGGCGAAGGGCCGGATCAGCCCCAGCATTTT. Its protein product is CASSLGEGPDQPQHF.

The chain carries TRBV6-1 and TRBJ1-6; D is unresolved. Germline V gives CDR1 MNHNS, CDR2 SASEGT. The CDR3 sequence is 13 residues long. Trimming removed 0 bases at V and 13 bases at J, with 10 bases between. DNA for the CDR3: TGTGCCAGCAGTGAAGCGCAAATGCGGCCCCTCCACTTT. Translating gives CASSEAQMRPLHF.

V gene TRBV27 combines with J gene TRBJ2-7; 12 nucleotides agree with TRBD2. CDR1 and CDR2 from the germline V gene are MNHEY and SMNVEV (reference sequence). The junction had 9 bases not matched to a gene; V was cut back by 5 bases and J by 4 bases. This CDR3 comprises 16 residues. CDR3 residues: CASSHESSGGVYEQYF. The DNA for the CDR3 is TGTGCCAGCAGTCATGAATCTAGCGGGGGGGTGTACGAGCAGTACTTC.

On this clone: Other DNA sequences in the same sample also yield this CDR3. The chain employs TRBV11-1 and TRBJ1-1; D is possibly TRBD1 (5 bases). V was cut by 3 bases and J by 1 base, with 9 bases left in between. This CDR3 has 14 residues. Per germline, CDR1 SGHAT and CDR2 FQDESV (reference sequence). CDR3 protein: CASSFGGTNTEAFF. CDR3 bases: TGTGCCAGCAGCTTCGGAGGGACGAACACTGAAGCTTTCTTT.